The rows below give T cell receptor beta chains drawn from one sample of a study of T cells in Graves' hyperthyroidism and ophthalmopathy. TCRdb re-called the multiplex PCR reads through MiXCR, storing one row per CDR3 protein. The sample yields 600,000 to 800,000 distinct CDR3 sequences, about 35% seen once. The sequencing sample was made of blood. The origin of the receptors is a woman in her thirties or forties with Graves' hyperthyroidism. The CDR3 runs from the conserved cysteine through the conserved F or W. The D gene is left open where the match is weak. Clone size is given for some rows only: seen once, a few or many times, or a class if the clone is expanded.

TRBJ2-7,-,TRBV7-2,TRBD2,CASSFGLGTSVQRQYF,TGTGCCAGCAGCTTTGGGTTAGGGACTAGTGTCCAAAGGCAGTACTTC
TRBJ1-1,few,TRBV7-2,-,CASSQEGGTTEAFF,TGTGCCAGCAGCCAAGAGGGAGGGACCACTGAAGCTTTCTTT
TRBJ2-7,-,TRBV5-8,TRBD1,CASSLGQGRTFYEQYF,TGTGCCAGCAGCCTGGGACAGGGGAGAACTTTCTACGAGCAGTACTTC
TRBJ2-7,once,TRBV10-3,TRBD2,CAISESGLAGAEQYF,TGTGCCATCAGTGAGTCGGGACTAGCGGGAGCGGAGCAGTACTTC
TRBJ1-5,-,TRBV20-1,-,CSARVEGLGQPQQF,TGCAGTGCTAGAGTGGAGGGGTTAGGCCAGCCCCAGCAATTT
TRBJ2-5,many,TRBV20-1,-,CSAVLWGETQYF,TGCAGTGCCGTTCTATGGGGCGAGACCCAGTACTTC
TRBJ1-1,many,TRBV7-8,-,CASGVYTEAFF,TGTGCCAGCGGGGTCTACACTGAAGCTTTCTTT
TRBJ2-5,-,TRBV7-2,-,CASSRSRDGTQYF,TGTGCCAGCAGCCGTAGCCGGGACGGGACCCAGTACTTC
TRBJ2-7,-,TRBV16,-,CASSQNRDGKSYEQYF,TGTGCCAGCAGCCAGAACCGGGACGGAAAGAGCTACGAGCAGTACTTC
TRBJ1-2,many,TRBV19,TRBD1,CASSASRDRNYGYTF,TGTGCCAGTAGTGCTAGCCGGGACAGGAACTATGGCTACACCTTC
TRBJ1-4,-,TRBV7-8,-,CASSFGTNREKLFF,TGTGCCAGCAGCTTTGGGACCAACAGAGAAAAACTGTTTTTT
TRBJ1-6,once,TRBV9,-,CASGVEVSKNSPLHF,TGTGCCAGCGGCGTAGAGGTCTCAAAAAATTCACCCCTCCACTTT
TRBJ1-6,-,TRBV7-2,TRBD1,CASSRTGEPLHF,TGTGCCAGCAGCAGGACAGGGGAACCCCTCCACTTT
TRBJ2-7,many,TRBV7-7,TRBD2,CASSPGLEYEQYF,TGTGCTAGCAGCCCGGGACTAGAATACGAGCAGTACTTC
TRBJ1-1,few,TRBV6-5,TRBD1,CASSYEGQGGVRTEAFF,TGTGCCAGCAGTTACGAGGGACAGGGAGGAGTGCGCACTGAAGCTTTCTTT
TRBJ2-7,-,TRBV7-2,TRBD2,CASSSFGGRADEQYF,TGCGCCAGCAGCTCCTTTGGCGGGAGGGCCGACGAGCAGTACTTC